This entry lists 16 T cell receptor beta chains sequenced from one sample in a study of patients and donors after allogeneic stem cell transplantation. TCRdb passed the RT-PCR reads through MiXCR, listing each CDR3 protein once. The table records 920,000 or so distinct CDR3 sequences, approximately 19% of them present only once. The specimen sequenced was blood, either unsorted or a sorted T cell fraction (not recorded which). The receptors derive from a human donor who was either an allogeneic HSCT recipient or a stem cell or donor lymphocyte infusion donor (not recorded which). It is not recorded whose cells these are; they may come from a transplant donor.

This clonotype has a handful of counts. The chain uses TRBV29-1 and TRBJ1-4; D possibly corresponds to TRBD1 (6 bases). V was trimmed by 6 bases and J by 2 bases, leaving 10 bases between them. The CDR3 spans 13 residues. The germline CDR1 and CDR2 sequences are SQVTM and ANQGSEA. The DNA of the CDR3 is TGCAGCGTGCGAACAGGGACTAATGAAAAACTGTTTTTT. This sequence encodes CSVRTGTNEKLFF.

This clonotype was counted only a few times. The chain uses TRBV6-5 and TRBJ2-7; 9 nucleotides match TRBD1. V trimming: 3 bases; J trimming: 2 bases; junction bases outside the gene matches: 11. The CDR3 loop spans 17 amino acids. The germline V gene encodes CDR1 MNHEY and CDR2 SVGAGI. CDR3 region: CASSYPTRDRAAYEQYF. The CDR3, as DNA: TGTGCCAGCAGTTATCCGACCCGGGACAGGGCTGCCTACGAGCAGTACTTC.

This clonotype was picked up a small number of times. The J gene is TRBJ1-5, the V gene TRBV6-2 or TRBV6-3; 9 nucleotides match TRBD1. After removal of 7 bases from V and 8 bases from J, the junction contained 15 bases not matched to a gene. Per the germline V gene, CDR1 is MNHEY and CDR2 is SVGEGT. This CDR3 is built from 16 residues. The CDR3 coding sequence is TGTGCCAGCAAGTCTCACTTAGGGACAGGGAAAGAGCCCCAGCATTTT. This translates into CASKSHLGTGKEPQHF.

This clonotype was counted between two and nine times. The V gene is TRBV29-1, the J gene TRBJ1-1; 10 nucleotides line up with TRBD1. Germline V gene lookup returns CDR1 SQVTM and CDR2 ANQGSEA. CDR3 length: 12 residues. Losses at the gene ends were 7 bases for V and 7 bases for J; bases not matched to a gene: 6. The CDR3 spells CSALRDRGEAFF. CDR3 nucleotide sequence: TGCAGCGCGCTCCGGGACAGGGGTGAAGCTTTCTTT. Variable domain in full (rest from reference TRBV29-1 and TRBJ1-1): SAVISQKPSRDICQRGTSLTIQCQVDSQVTMMFWYRQQPGQSLTLIATANQGSEATYESGFVIDKFPISRPNLTFSTLTVSNMSPEDSSIYLCSALRDRGEAFFGQGTRLTVV.

The chain links TRBV5-1 to TRBJ1-1; possible D gene TRBD1, 5 bases. The germline CDR1 and CDR2 sequences are SGHRS and YFSETQ. The CDR3 runs 15 residues. Trimming pared 2 bases from V and 6 bases from J, leaving 17 bases between. CDR3 DNA sequence: TGCGCCAGCAGCTTAGGGGAGACAGCGTCCGCTGAAGCTTTCTTT. It codes for CASSLGETASAEAFF.

This clonotype came up a few times. The V and J genes are TRBV6-5 and TRBJ2-1; perhaps TRBD1 as D (6 bases). This CDR3 spans 15 amino acids. In germline, CDR1 is MNHEY, CDR2 SVGAGI. V lost 5 bases to trimming and J lost 0 bases, with 11 bases between them. The CDR3 sequence: CASSNYRASYNEQFF. The CDR3 nucleotides are TGTGCCAGCAGTAACTACAGGGCCTCCTACAATGAGCAGTTCTTC.

This clonotype was observed at least ten times. The rearrangement links TRBV9 to TRBJ2-1; D is ambiguous. Trimming took 0 bases from V and 1 from J, leaving 8 bases between them. Germline CDR1 SGDLS, CDR2 YYNGEE. The CDR3 runs 15 residues. CDR3 amino acids: CASSVGTESYNEQFF. Here the CDR3 DNA reads TGTGCCAGCAGCGTAGGGACGGAATCCTACAATGAGCAGTTCTTC.

The rearrangement joins TRBV5-1 to TRBJ1-3; TRBD1 agrees at 7 bases. V shed 0 bases, J shed 0 bases, and the junction held 9 bases outside the gene matches. The germline CDR1 and CDR2 sequences are SGHRS and YFSETQ. This CDR3 is built from 18 residues. The CDR3 spells CASSLVTGRTSSGNTIYF. CDR3 coding DNA: TGCGCCAGCAGCTTGGTGACAGGGCGGACAAGCTCTGGAAACACCATATATTTT.

This clonotype turned up a few times. The genes are TRBV7-9 and TRBJ1-1; TRBD1 matches at 7 bases. Trimming removed 0 bases from V and 11 bases from J; junction bases left unmatched: 9. Per germline, CDR1 SEHNR and CDR2 FQNEAQ (reference sequence). The CDR3 has 14 residues. The CDR3 region has the DNA TGTGCCAGCAGCTTAGCCAGACAGGGCTTAGGGGCTTTCTTT. Translation: CASSLARQGLGAFF.

This clonotype was seen a handful of times. V gene TRBV7-3 combines with J gene TRBJ2-5; no clear D. V lost 4 bases to trimming and J lost 3 bases, with 12 bases between them. Germline V lookup: CDR1 SGHTA, CDR2 FQGTGA. This CDR3 contains 14 residues. As DNA, the CDR3 is TGTGCCAGCAGCTCCCTCGACTCTAAAGAGACCCAGTACTTC. Protein product: CASSSLDSKETQYF.

The chain uses TRBV3-1 and TRBJ2-7; 8 positions match TRBD1. This CDR3 is 16 amino acids long. V gave up 3 bases and J gave up 2 bases; unmatched junction bases: 9. Germline CDR1 reads LGHDT; CDR2 reads YNNKEL (reference sequence). This CDR3 reads CASSQYRTGQAYEQYF. In DNA form, the CDR3 reads TGTGCCAGCAGCCAGTATCGGACAGGGCAGGCCTACGAGCAGTACTTC.

V usage is TRBV2 and J usage is TRBJ1-1; D gene uncertain. V shed 4 bases and J shed 3 bases, with 9 bases lying between them. Germline values: CDR1 SNHLY, CDR2 FYNNEI. The CDR3 length is 13 residues. The CDR3 nucleotides are TGTGCCAGCAGTGCTAGTCGGGACACTGAAGCTTTCTTT. It encodes CASSASRDTEAFF.

The rearrangement uses TRBV4-2 and TRBJ2-7, with D unresolved. The CDR3 length is 16 residues. Germline CDR1 and CDR2: LGHNA and YNFKEQ. V lost 0 bases, J lost 2 bases, and 14 bases lay in between. This CDR3 is CASSQDLLAAPYEQYF. In nucleotides, the CDR3 is TGTGCCAGCAGCCAAGATCTTTTGGCGGCACCCTACGAGCAGTACTTC.

V usage is TRBV18 and J usage is TRBJ1-1; D is unresolved. Germline CDR1 and CDR2: KGHSH and LQKENI. The ends were cut back, 0 bases at V and 3 bases at J, with 11 bases in the middle. CDR3 length: 15 amino acids. The CDR3 spells CASSPPGFVDTEAFF. In DNA form, the CDR3 reads TGTGCCAGCTCACCACCGGGGTTTGTTGACACTGAAGCTTTCTTT.

The chain employs TRBV12-3 or TRBV12-4 and TRBJ1-6; D is possibly TRBD1 (6 bases). Trimming removed 4 bases at V and 9 bases at J, with 19 bases between. The CDR3 runs 16 residues. The CDR3 region has the DNA TGTGCCAGCAGTTCGGGAGGCAGGGGCTCTGGTTCACCCCTCCACTTT. This sequence encodes CASSSGGRGSGSPLHF.

J is TRBJ2-1 and V is TRBV5-1, with 11 bases aligning to TRBD2. Germline assignment: CDR1 SGHRS and CDR2 YFSETQ. The CDR3 runs to 15 residues. V lost 0 bases and J lost 8; bases outside the gene matches: 4. CDR3 sequence: CASSLGGLAADEQFF. CDR3 DNA sequence: TGCGCCAGCAGCTTGGGGGGACTAGCGGCGGATGAGCAGTTCTTC.